What follows is one TCR beta chain and its context. This sample stems from a study of blood T cell repertoires in COVID-19. Across the whole study: Donors in the United States, Italy and Spain gave samples during acute or convalescent COVID-19. PBMCs, B-cell-depleted T cells, or T cells were the source of the cDNA or gDNA that made up the material.

The CDR3 consists of 14 residues. Trimming removed 8 bases at V and 5 bases at J, with 16 bases between. The germline CDR1 and CDR2 sequences are SEHNR and FQNEAQ (reference sequence). The protocol was immunoSEQ multiplex PCR, while the TCRdb copy is restricted to in-frame clones and leaves out a portion. Of roughly 330,000 clones detected, more than 70% appear once; the ten largest clones hold 5% to 7%. The material sequenced was peripheral blood. The receptor was isolated from a man in his late teens or twenties who had recovered from COVID-19. The V gene is TRBV7-9, the J gene TRBJ2-1; a weak D match, TRBD1 (6 bases). CDR3 in amino acids: CASRSTRGDNEQFF. The CDR3 DNA follows: TGTGCCAGCCGCTCAACCAGGGGAGACAATGAGCAGTTCTTC.